This T cell receptor beta chain was sequenced in a study of cytomegalovirus exposure and HLA in healthy donors. Study-level findings and limits: The study reported that TCR beta sequences accurately predicted HLA-A and HLA-B alleles in most subjects. Presence/absence analyses assumed roughly uniform sequencing depth across donors, which may not hold. Sequencing had likely introduced a cluster of highly shared sequence variants as an artifact.

With regard to this clone: As yet, its antigen is unknown.

Trimming cost V 3 bases and J 0 bases, with 15 bases left between them. This CDR3 region has 18 residues. CDR1 is LNHDA and CDR2 is SQIVND in the germline V gene (reference sequence). PCR amplification relied on 60 Vbeta primers (plus 13 Jbeta primers). Clones were read by immunoSEQ multiplex PCR, and TCRdb kept only the in-frame ones, dropping some. The table includes some 170,000 clones, about four fifths detected once. The sequenced sample was PBMCs. The sequence was obtained from a man aged 45-65 years in good health and CMV-seropositive. The chain joins TRBV19 to TRBJ2-6, with D maybe TRBD1 (6 bases). The CDR3 protein is CASSMIPGQSSGANVLTF. The CDR3 DNA reads as TGTGCCAGTAGTATGATTCCCGGACAGAGCTCTGGGGCCAACGTCCTGACTTTC.